The present T cell receptor (beta chain) was sequenced within a study of Tregs in tolerant kidney transplant recipients. As for this clone: Antigen specificity is unknown.

Sequencing was performed with immunoSEQ multiplex PCR; in TCRdb, only in-frame clones are kept and a portion is missing. The data contain 40,000 to 50,000 clones, about 90% of them singletons. Study outcomes and limitations: Validation in larger populations is needed because few patients were studied. Tregs expanded with activated donor B cells seemed most donor-specific.

Unstimulated Tregs (CD4+CD25+CD127-) and CD4+CD25- non-Tregs were sorted from PBMCs. Regulatory T cells were sorted from thawed PBMCs rested overnight at 37°C with approximately 190 IU/ml IL-2. Input material: Tregs from blood. The sequence derives from a human donor in good health.

CDR3 sequence: CASSPGGHGNTIYF. The CDR3 bases are TGTGCCAGCAGCCCAGGAGGGCACGGAAACACCATATATTTT. The V gene is TRBV5-4, the J gene TRBJ1-3; no clear D. V lost 4 bases and J 4 bases, leaving 12 bases between the germline ends. The CDR3 consists of 14 residues. Germline V gene data show CDR1 as SGHNT and CDR2 as YYREEE (reference sequence).